These 32 T cell receptor beta chains were all obtained from the same sample, sequenced in a study of metastatic and nonmetastatic thyroid tumors. Through MiXCR, TCRdb re-clonotyped the PCR reads. In the table there are over 50,000 clones, roughly 30% of which are singletons. Until they underwent thyroid surgery, no patient had received any treatment. Material for sequencing was blood. These receptors were collected from a female donor with papillary thyroid cancer or a benign thyroid nodule (not recorded which). Some clones in this sample may be carry-over from other donors' samples.

This chain uses TRBV3-1 with TRBJ2-7; the D is unclear. Trimming took 1 base from V and 4 from J, leaving 2 bases between them. The germline CDR1 and CDR2 sequences are LGHDT and YNNKEL (reference sequence). The CDR3 has 11 amino acids. CDR3 amino acids: CASSQGYEQYF. CDR3 nucleotide sequence: TGTGCCAGCAGCCAAGGGTACGAGCAGTACTTC.

This clone is termed medium-sized (0.01 to 0.1%). V usage is TRBV6-2 or TRBV6-3 and J usage is TRBJ1-5; no firm D call. With 4 bases removed from V and 9 bases from J, the gap between germline ends came to 16 bases. The CDR3 contains 14 residues. Germline V CDR1 and CDR2: MNHEY, SVGEGT. CDR3 nucleotide sequence: TGTGCCAGCAGTTCCAGCGCGGGTGACGGGCCCCAGCATTTT. Encoded protein: CASSSSAGDGPQHF.

Only a few counts were recorded for this clone. This chain links TRBV6-1 with TRBJ2-5; no reliable D call. CDR3 size: 12 residues. Between the trimmed V and J ends, which lost 4 bases and 4 bases, there was a span of 7 bases. Germline V gene data show CDR1 as MNHNS and CDR2 as SASEGT. In DNA form, the CDR3 reads TGTGCCAGCAGTGGGGTAGGAGAGACCCAGTACTTC. It specifies CASSGVGETQYF.

The chain carries TRBV3-1 and TRBJ2-3; 9 bases line up with TRBD2. The germline V gene has CDR1 LGHDT and CDR2 YNNKEL (reference sequence). The CDR3 is made up of 15 amino acids. V was clipped by 4 bases and J by 1 base; unmatched bases: 3. The CDR3 region is CASSLSGGGTDTQYF. The CDR3 nucleotides read TGTGCCAGCAGCCTTAGCGGGGGTGGCACAGATACGCAGTATTTT.

This clone was observed a handful of times. The V gene is TRBV29-1, the J gene TRBJ2-3; D remains unclear. Germline assignment: CDR1 SQVTM and CDR2 ANQGSEA. V lost 7 bases, J lost 0 bases, and 8 bases lay in between. This CDR3 has 12 amino acids. CDR3 amino acids: CSAKDSTDTQYF. The CDR3 nucleotides read TGCAGCGCCAAGGACAGCACAGATACGCAGTATTTT.

The gene calls are TRBV6-1 and TRBJ1-3; no clear D. V lost 6 bases, J lost 3 bases, and 15 bases lay in between. The germline V gene encodes CDR1 MNHNS and CDR2 SASEGT. The CDR3 consists of 15 residues. CDR3 amino acids: CASSGLSGRGNTIYF. CDR3 DNA: TGTGCCAGCAGCGGACTCTCAGGTCGTGGAAACACCATATATTTT.

This clone has a handful of counts. V gene TRBV6-1 combines with J gene TRBJ1-6; 8 bases agree with TRBD1. This CDR3 is built from 15 residues. From germline, CDR1 is MNHNS and CDR2 SASEGT. V was pared by 6 bases and J by 5 bases, with 6 bases of the junction left unmatched. The CDR3 protein is CASSRLTGDNSPLHF. DNA of the CDR3: TGTGCCAGCAGCCGTCTGACAGGGGATAATTCACCCCTCCACTTT.

The chain uses TRBV6-1 and TRBJ2-3, with D possibly being TRBD2 (5 bases). The CDR3 loop spans 16 amino acids. The V end lost 10 bases, the J end lost 7 bases, and 27 bases lay between the germline ends. The V gene's germline CDR1 is MNHNS and CDR2 SASEGT. The CDR3 bases are TGTGCCATCACCCGGGCGGCGGGCGCGATGCAACATACGCAGTATTTT. Its protein is CAITRAAGAMQHTQYF.

The chain is built from TRBV10-1 and TRBJ1-6, with TRBD1 matching over 7 bases. The germline V gene has CDR1 WNHNN and CDR2 SYGVQD (reference sequence). The CDR3 consists of 15 residues. The V segment lost 0 bases and the J segment 7 bases; nucleotides outside the gene matches: 3. The CDR3 nucleotides read TGCGCCAGCAGTGAGTCGAAACAGGGGAATTCACCCCTCCACTTT. As protein: CASSESKQGNSPLHF.

The chain joins TRBV24-1 to TRBJ2-3, with 9 bases lining up with TRBD1. This CDR3 spans 18 amino acids. The junction had 8 bases not matched to a gene; V was cut back by 2 bases and J by 0 bases. In germline, CDR1 is KGHDR, CDR2 SFDVKD. The CDR3 sequence is CATSDSQLGQGSTDTQYF. The CDR3 nucleotides read TGTGCCACCAGTGATTCGCAGTTGGGACAGGGAAGCACAGATACGCAGTATTTT.

Only a few counts were recorded for this clone. The rearrangement joins TRBV27 to TRBJ2-3; D uncertain. Germline CDR1 is MNHEY and CDR2 is SMNVEV (reference sequence). The CDR3 loop spans 13 amino acids. V was shortened by 6 bases and J by 4 bases, with 11 bases between the two germline ends. CDR3 residues: CASRPLSPDTQYF. The DNA for the CDR3 is TGTGCCAGCAGGCCCCTAAGTCCAGATACGCAGTATTTT.

This clone was picked up a small number of times. J is TRBJ2-5 and V is TRBV7-4, with a possible D match to TRBD2 (6 bases). The ends were cut back, 8 bases at V and 13 bases at J, with 17 bases in the middle. The germline gives CDR1 SGHVT, CDR2 SQSDAQ. The CDR3 length is 11 residues. CDR3 bases: TGTGCCAGCCCCGACCAGGGACTGTGGTACTTC. It is translated as CASPDQGLWYF.

The chain recombines TRBV30 with TRBJ2-7, with D unresolved. This CDR3 has 14 residues. V lost 0 bases and J lost 1, with 10 bases in between. Per the germline V gene, CDR1 is GTSNPN and CDR2 is SVGIG (reference sequence). The CDR3 is CAWSVLGSSYEQYF. The DNA for the CDR3 is TGTGCCTGGAGTGTACTCGGTAGTTCCTACGAGCAGTACTTC.

V and J are TRBV5-1 and TRBJ2-7, with 10 bases identical to TRBD2. This CDR3 contains 15 residues. CDR1 and CDR2 from the germline V gene are SGHRS and YFSETQ. Trimming cost V 4 bases and J 9 bases; bases outside gene matches: 13. The CDR3 region is CASSISGTSVSGQYF. The CDR3 nucleotides read TGCGCCAGCAGCATTAGCGGGACTAGCGTAAGCGGGCAGTACTTC.

There are a few counts of this clone. This sequence joins TRBV6-2 or TRBV6-3 and TRBJ2-1; 11 bases map to TRBD2. Germline V gene lookup returns CDR1 MNHEY and CDR2 SVGEGT. The CDR3 spans 18 residues. V gave up 4 bases and J gave up 0 bases; unmatched junction bases: 8. CDR3 nucleotides: TGTGCCAGCAGTTTGGCTAGCGGGAGGACCAACTCCTACAATGAGCAGTTCTTC. Translation: CASSLASGRTNSYNEQFF.

This chain links TRBV6-1 with TRBJ1-6, with D unresolved. The CDR3 runs to 14 residues. Trimming stripped 4 bases from V and 10 bases from J, with 14 bases between. Germline CDR1 is MNHNS and CDR2 is SASEGT. In nucleotides, the CDR3 is TGTGCCAGCAGTGCCTACCCCGAGGAATCACCCCTCCACTTT. Translating it yields CASSAYPEESPLHF.

The rearrangement joins TRBV12-3 or TRBV12-4 to TRBJ2-1; D is possibly TRBD1 (5 bases). Trimming shortened V by 5 bases and J by 8 bases, and 22 bases separated the two germline ends. This CDR3 spans 16 amino acids. The DNA for the CDR3 is TGTGCCAGCAGTGGGGCCCTACGTAGAGTTGGGGATGAGCAGTTCTTC. Its protein is CASSGALRRVGDEQFF.

The chain uses TRBV6-1 and TRBJ1-1, with D tentatively TRBD1 (5 bases). The CDR3 runs 16 residues. Trimming cost V 4 bases and J 2 bases, with 17 bases left between them. Germline-derived CDR1 and CDR2 are MNHNS and SASEGT. CDR3 DNA sequence: TGTGCCAGCAGTGCGGGTTCGGCAGGGCCTAACACTGAAGCTTTCTTT. It encodes CASSAGSAGPNTEAFF.

V and J are TRBV14 and TRBJ2-7, with D possibly being TRBD1 or TRBD2 (6 bases each). With 1 base removed from V and 3 bases from J, the gap between germline ends came to 19 bases. CDR1 is SGHDN and CDR2 is FVKESK in the germline V gene. There are 17 residues in the CDR3. The CDR3 coding sequence is TGTGCCAGCAGCCAAGGCCCCGGGGGCAAAGGGCTCTACGAGCAGTACTTC. It encodes CASSQGPGGKGLYEQYF. Complete variable domain (other parts from reference TRBV14 and TRBJ2-7): EAGVTQFPSHSVIEKGQTVTLRCDPISGHDNLYWYRRVMGKEIKFLLHFVKESKQDESGMPNNRFLAERTGGTYSTLKVQPAELEDSGVYFCASSQGPGGKGLYEQYFGPGTRLTVT.

The chain couples TRBV27 to TRBJ2-7; D is possibly TRBD1 (6 bases). Germline values: CDR1 MNHEY, CDR2 SMNVEV (reference sequence). V was pared by 8 bases and J by 3 bases, with 8 bases between. The CDR3 is 11 amino acids. CDR3 loop: CASSTGYEQYF. The CDR3, as DNA: TGTGCCAGCTCGACAGGCTACGAGCAGTACTTC.

The genes are TRBV20-1 and TRBJ2-3, with D unresolved. This CDR3 region has 13 residues. Trimming removed 5 bases at V and 5 bases at J, with 14 bases between. Germline-derived CDR1 and CDR2 are DFQATT and SNEGSKA (reference sequence). The CDR3 protein is CSAALDRLDTQYF. The CDR3 DNA reads as TGCAGTGCTGCCCTTGATAGGTTAGATACGCAGTATTTT.

The rearrangement joins TRBV7-9 to TRBJ1-5; a possible D gene is TRBD1 (5 bases). Trimming took 5 bases from V and 5 from J, leaving 10 bases between them. Germline-derived CDR1 and CDR2 are SEHNR and FQNEAQ (reference sequence). The CDR3 has 13 amino acids. The DNA for the CDR3 is TGTGCCAGCAGCGGTGGACAAGATCAGCCCCAGCATTTT. Protein: CASSGGQDQPQHF.

This clone is deemed medium-sized (0.01 to 0.1%). This chain uses TRBV7-3 with TRBJ2-1; tentatively, D is TRBD2 (5 bases). Germline V gene lookup returns CDR1 SGHTA and CDR2 FQGTGA. Trimming cost V 5 bases and J 12 bases, with 14 bases left between them. The CDR3 is made up of 12 amino acids. The CDR3 loop is CASSGSTGGQFF. CDR3 DNA sequence: TGTGCCAGCAGCGGTAGCACCGGAGGGCAGTTCTTC.

In this sample, this clone turned up many times. The V and J genes are TRBV20-1 and TRBJ2-1, with TRBD2 matching 8 bases. Germline CDR1 and CDR2: DFQATT and SNEGSKA (reference sequence). Trimming at V came to 6 bases and at J to 5 bases, leaving 9 bases not matched to a gene. This CDR3 spans 14 amino acids. The chain's CDR3 is CSARKREFNNEQFF. DNA of the CDR3: TGCAGTGCCAGGAAGCGGGAGTTCAACAATGAGCAGTTCTTC.

The chain uses TRBV28 and TRBJ1-6, with D possibly being TRBD1 (5 bases). Germline lookup yields CDR1 MDHEN and CDR2 SYDVKM. V gave up 6 bases and J gave up 12 bases, with 18 bases separating them. The length of the CDR3 is 14 residues. The CDR3 region is CASSSRAGNRPLHF. DNA of the CDR3: TGTGCCAGCAGCTCGAGGGCAGGGAATAGACCCCTCCACTTT.

This clone came up a few times. The CDR3 reads CASTGPTNTGELFF. CDR3 in DNA: TGTGCCAGCACGGGACCTACGAACACCGGGGAGCTGTTTTTT. This rearrangement joins TRBV25-1 to TRBJ2-2; the D gene could be TRBD1 or TRBD2 (5 bases each). The CDR3 contains 14 residues. Germline V gene lookup returns CDR1 MGHDK and CDR2 SYGVNS. The V end lost 7 bases, the J end lost 0 bases, and 9 bases lay between the germline ends. The full variable domain, its missing parts supplied by reference TRBV25-1 and TRBJ2-2, is EADIYQTPRYLVIGTGKKITLECSQTMGHDKMYWYQQDPGMELHLIHYSYGVNSTEKGDLSSESTVSRIRTEHFPLTLESARPSHTSQYLCASTGPTNTGELFFGEGSRLTVL.

CDR3 loop: CASSIGGEVDIQYF. In DNA, the CDR3 is TGTGCCAGTAGTATAGGGGGGGAGGTGGACATTCAGTACTTC. The chain couples TRBV19 to TRBJ2-4; tentatively, D is TRBD2 (6 bases). Germline V gene lookup returns CDR1 LNHDA and CDR2 SQIVND (reference sequence). The CDR3 consists of 14 residues. Trimming took off 1 base at V and 8 bases at J, with 12 bases between the two ends.

This clone came up many times. This sequence joins TRBV7-3 and TRBJ2-2, with 9 nucleotides matching TRBD2. CDR3 length: 17 amino acids. The germline V gene has CDR1 SGHTA and CDR2 FQGTGA. Trimming removed 3 bases from V and 8 bases from J; junction bases left unmatched: 13. The CDR3 protein is CASSLGSGSRRVGELFF. For the CDR3, the DNA is TGTGCCAGCAGCTTGGGTAGCGGGAGCAGAAGGGTAGGGGAGCTGTTTTTT.

This clone was counted only a few times. Just one base apart from a much larger clone, this may be a read error. The chain links TRBV27 to TRBJ2-1; the D is unclear. CDR3 size: 18 residues. Trimming stripped 2 bases from V and 0 bases from J, with 17 bases between. Looked up from germline, CDR1 is MNHEY and CDR2 is SMNVEV (reference sequence). The CDR3 here is CASSLHRLELSSYNEQFF. CDR3 nucleotides: TGTGCCAGCAGTTTACATCGACTGGAGTTGAGCTCCTACAATGAGCAGTTCTTC.

The table lists this clone with many counts. The rearrangement links TRBV30 to TRBJ1-1, with 7 bases matching TRBD1. Trimming cost V 7 bases and J 3 bases; bases outside gene matches: 11. The CDR3 is made up of 14 amino acids. In germline, CDR1 is GTSNPN, CDR2 SVGIG (reference sequence). The CDR3 protein is CALTWGRGYTEAFF. Written as DNA, the CDR3 is TGTGCCTTAACTTGGGGCAGGGGGTACACTGAAGCTTTCTTT.

The V call is TRBV18, the J call TRBJ1-5, with D possibly being TRBD1 (5 bases). The length of the CDR3 is 14 residues. From germline, CDR1 is KGHSH and CDR2 LQKENI. V gave up 5 bases and J gave up 3 bases, with 11 bases separating them. The CDR3 bases are TGTGCCAGCTCAACAGGCAGACACAATCAGCCCCAGCATTTT. Translation gives CASSTGRHNQPQHF.

By sample share, this clone is medium-sized. The chain employs TRBV6-2 or TRBV6-3 and TRBJ2-2; a weak D match, TRBD2 (6 bases). Germline V gene lookup returns CDR1 MNHEY and CDR2 SVGEGT. V was pared by 0 bases and J by 0 bases, with 11 bases between. This CDR3 is built from 17 residues. DNA of the CDR3: TGTGCCAGCAGTTACTCTCTAGCGATTACGAACACCGGGGAGCTGTTTTTT. Translation: CASSYSLAITNTGELFF.